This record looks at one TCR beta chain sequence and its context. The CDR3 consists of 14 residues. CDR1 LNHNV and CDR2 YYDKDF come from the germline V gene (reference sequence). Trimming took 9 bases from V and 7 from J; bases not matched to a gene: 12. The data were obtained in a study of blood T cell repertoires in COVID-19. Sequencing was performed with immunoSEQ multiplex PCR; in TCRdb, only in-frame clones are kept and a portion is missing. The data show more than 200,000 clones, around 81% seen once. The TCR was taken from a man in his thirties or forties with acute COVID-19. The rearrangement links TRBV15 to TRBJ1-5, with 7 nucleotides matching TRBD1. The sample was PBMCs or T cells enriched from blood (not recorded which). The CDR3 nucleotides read TGTGCCACTAGCCAGGGGGGATCGGTCCAGCCCCAGCATTTT. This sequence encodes CATSQGGSVQPQHF.